Sequencing of this TCR beta chain was carried out in a study of vaccination effects on CD4 cells after COVID-19. Comment on this clone: Antigen unknown.

After roughly eleven days in culture, the CD4+ T cells were isolated. Only in-frame clones appear in the TCRdb table, and some are missing; sequencing was by immunoSEQ multiplex PCR. The sample has tens of thousands of clones, roughly 80% seen once. This CDR3 contains 14 residues. Trimming at V came to 8 bases and at J to 2 bases, leaving 8 bases not matched to a gene. Germline assignment: CDR1 SQVTM and CDR2 ANQGSEA. The sequenced sample was CD4+ T cells from PBMCs cultured without peptide, obtained before COVID-19 vaccination. V is TRBV29-1 and J is TRBJ1-4; 7 bases agree with TRBD1. The sequence came from a human donor who received a COVID-19 vaccine. As DNA, the CDR3 is TGCAGCATACTCCTGACAGGGACTAATGAAAAACTGTTTTTT. It encodes CSILLTGTNEKLFF.